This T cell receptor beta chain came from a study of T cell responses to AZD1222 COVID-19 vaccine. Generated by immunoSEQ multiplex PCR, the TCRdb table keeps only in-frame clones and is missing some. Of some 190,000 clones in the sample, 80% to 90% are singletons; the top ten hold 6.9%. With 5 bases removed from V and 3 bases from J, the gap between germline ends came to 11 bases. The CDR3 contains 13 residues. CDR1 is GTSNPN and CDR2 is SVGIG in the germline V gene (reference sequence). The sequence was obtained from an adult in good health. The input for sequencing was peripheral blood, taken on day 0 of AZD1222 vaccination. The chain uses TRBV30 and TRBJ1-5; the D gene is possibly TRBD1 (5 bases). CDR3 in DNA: TGTGCCTGGGAAAGGGGAATCAATCAGCCCCAGCATTTT. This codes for CAWERGINQPQHF.